This is a list of T cell receptor beta chains from one sample in a study of cytomegalovirus exposure and HLA in healthy donors. The repertoire was sequenced with immunoSEQ multiplex PCR; TCRdb's copy has only in-frame clones and lacks some. The table records more than 100,000 clones, 50% to 75% of them present only once. The material sequenced was PBMCs. All receptors come from a woman in her forties in good health and CMV-seropositive. The CDR3 runs from the conserved cysteine through the conserved F or W. Fields, in order: CDR3 protein, CDR3 DNA, V gene, CDR3 length, J gene, D gene, clone size. The D gene is left open where the match is weak. Clone size is not always given. Where it is, it says once, few, many or a class for expanded clones.

cdr3_aa: CASSSTAFEAFF; cdr3_nt: TGTGCCAGCAGTTCTACAGCATTTGAAGCTTTCTTT; v_call: TRBV6-5; cdr3_length: 12; j_call: TRBJ1-1; d_call: NA; clone_size: NA
cdr3_aa: CASSRMTGSGYEQYF; cdr3_nt: TGTGCCAGCAGCCGAATGACAGGGTCAGGCTACGAGCAGTACTTC; v_call: TRBV11-2; cdr3_length: 15; j_call: TRBJ2-7; d_call: TRBD1; clone_size: few
cdr3_aa: CASSVLGQGNEKLFF; cdr3_nt: TGTGCCAGCAGTGTCCTTGGACAGGGGAATGAAAAACTGTTTTTT; v_call: TRBV25-1; cdr3_length: 15; j_call: TRBJ1-4; d_call: TRBD1; clone_size: NA
cdr3_aa: CASSEAWGQGNQPQHF; cdr3_nt: TGTGCCAGCAGTGAAGCTTGGGGACAGGGCAATCAGCCCCAGCATTTT; v_call: TRBV2; cdr3_length: 16; j_call: TRBJ1-5; d_call: TRBD1; clone_size: NA
cdr3_aa: CSVTGQPESTEAFF; cdr3_nt: TGCAGCGTTACAGGACAGCCCGAGAGCACTGAAGCTTTCTTT; v_call: TRBV29-1; cdr3_length: 14; j_call: TRBJ1-1; d_call: NA; clone_size: NA
cdr3_aa: CASHGENEQYF; cdr3_nt: TGCGCCAGCCACGGGGAGAACGAGCAGTACTTC; v_call: TRBV5-1; cdr3_length: 11; j_call: TRBJ2-7; d_call: NA; clone_size: NA
cdr3_aa: CASLLSGQGANTGELFF; cdr3_nt: TGCGCCAGCCTATTGTCGGGACAGGGTGCAAACACCGGGGAGCTGTTTTTT; v_call: TRBV5-1; cdr3_length: 17; j_call: TRBJ2-2; d_call: TRBD1; clone_size: few
cdr3_aa: CASRRQGPNGYTF; cdr3_nt: TGTGCCAGCAGACGACAGGGCCCCAACGGCTACACCTTC; v_call: TRBV6-1; cdr3_length: 13; j_call: TRBJ1-2; d_call: TRBD1; clone_size: NA
cdr3_aa: CASSVYDSINQPQHF; cdr3_nt: TGTGCCAGCAGCGTATATGACAGTATCAATCAGCCCCAGCATTTT; v_call: TRBV9; cdr3_length: 15; j_call: TRBJ1-5; d_call: NA; clone_size: NA
cdr3_aa: CASSQDNGDSTDTQYF; cdr3_nt: TGTGCCAGCAGCCAAGATAACGGGGATAGCACAGATACGCAGTATTTT; v_call: TRBV4-2; cdr3_length: 16; j_call: TRBJ2-3; d_call: NA; clone_size: NA
cdr3_aa: CASSAEEGRGGDEQYF; cdr3_nt: TGTGCCAGCAGCGCCGAGGAAGGCCGGGGGGGGGACGAGCAGTACTTC; v_call: TRBV9; cdr3_length: 16; j_call: TRBJ2-7; d_call: TRBD2; clone_size: NA
cdr3_aa: CASSPPGGTGELFF; cdr3_nt: TGTGCCAGCTCACCACCGGGGGGCACCGGGGAGCTGTTTTTT; v_call: TRBV18; cdr3_length: 14; j_call: TRBJ2-2; d_call: NA; clone_size: NA
cdr3_aa: CASQQGSTDTQYF; cdr3_nt: TGTGCCAGTCAACAGGGGAGCACAGATACGCAGTATTTT; v_call: TRBV19; cdr3_length: 13; j_call: TRBJ2-3; d_call: TRBD1; clone_size: NA
cdr3_aa: CASRPTQGKNEQYF; cdr3_nt: TGTGCCAGTAGGCCTACACAGGGGAAAAACGAGCAGTACTTC; v_call: TRBV19; cdr3_length: 14; j_call: TRBJ2-7; d_call: TRBD1; clone_size: few
cdr3_aa: CASGRTSEAFF; cdr3_nt: TGTGCCAGCGGACGGACATCTGAAGCTTTCTTT; v_call: TRBV6-1; cdr3_length: 11; j_call: TRBJ1-1; d_call: NA; clone_size: NA
cdr3_aa: CASSWDRGETFF; cdr3_nt: TGTGCCAGCAGCTGGGACAGGGGCGAAACGTTCTTC; v_call: TRBV5-4; cdr3_length: 12; j_call: TRBJ2-1; d_call: TRBD1; clone_size: NA